The sequence of this T cell receptor (beta chain) was determined in a study of molecular identifiers for immune sequencing clone quantification. Overall study: In the replicates, RNA derived from roughly 20,000 or 100,000 naive CD8 cells was divided into five parts, and four were sequenced.

Study-wide results and limits: Clones exceeding 20 RNA copies carried over 97% of effector molecules but under 1% of naive-cell molecules.

Germline V gives CDR1 MNHEY, CDR2 SMNVEV (reference sequence). V was pared by 4 bases and J by 2 bases, with 11 bases between. This CDR3 has 14 residues. This clonotype was seen ten or more times. Its antigen is unidentified. One entry per CDR3 protein, called by TCRdb with MiXCR from the PCR reads. The sample has 600,000 to 650,000 distinct CDR3 sequences, roughly 21% seen once. Sequenced material: naive CD8+ T cells from blood, with Jurkat cell RNA spiked in. The subset is: FACS-sorted CD8+CD4-CCR7+CD45RA+ naive T cells. The chain joins TRBV27 to TRBJ1-1; a weak D match, TRBD1 (6 bases). The origin of this receptor is a human donor in good health. Some libraries in this study had Jurkat cell RNA spiked in. The CDR3 is CASSWGPGNTEAFF. The CDR3 DNA reads as TGTGCCAGCAGTTGGGGGCCAGGAAACACTGAAGCTTTCTTT.